This TCR beta chain was documented in a study of T cell changes during pregnancy in multiple sclerosis. The repertoire was sequenced with immunoSEQ multiplex PCR; TCRdb's copy has only in-frame clones and lacks some. This table has 30,000 to 40,000 clones, about 95% appearing once. Trimming took off 3 bases at V and 13 bases at J, with 16 bases between the two ends. The CDR3 is 14 residues long. Germline CDR1 SGHVS, CDR2 FQNEAQ. This TCR came from a female donor with multiple sclerosis, enrolled in a pregnancy study. The sequencing used CD4+ T cells from peripheral blood mononuclear cells, collected in the second trimester of pregnancy. This chain connects TRBV7-8 to TRBJ2-6, with D possibly TRBD1 on 5 matching bases. The CDR3 DNA reads as TGTGCCAGCAGCTTTGAAGGGGCTGGTGCTGTCCTGACTTTC. This encodes CASSFEGAGAVLTF.